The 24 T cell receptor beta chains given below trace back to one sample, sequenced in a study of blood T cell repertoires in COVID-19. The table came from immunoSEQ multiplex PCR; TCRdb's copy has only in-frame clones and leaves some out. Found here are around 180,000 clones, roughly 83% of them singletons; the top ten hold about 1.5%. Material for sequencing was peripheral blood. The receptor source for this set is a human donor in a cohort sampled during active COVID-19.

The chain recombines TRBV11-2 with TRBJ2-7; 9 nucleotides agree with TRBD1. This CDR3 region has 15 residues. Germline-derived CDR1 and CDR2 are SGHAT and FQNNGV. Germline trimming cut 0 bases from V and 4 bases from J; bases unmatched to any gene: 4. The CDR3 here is CASSLEGTGIYEQYF. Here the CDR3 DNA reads TGTGCCAGCAGCTTAGAAGGGACAGGGATATACGAGCAGTACTTC.

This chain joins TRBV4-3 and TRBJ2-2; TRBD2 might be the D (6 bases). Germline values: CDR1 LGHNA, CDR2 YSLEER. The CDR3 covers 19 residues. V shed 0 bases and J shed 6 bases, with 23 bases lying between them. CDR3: CASSQESTIAVVGSGELFF. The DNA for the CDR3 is TGCGCCAGCAGCCAAGAGAGTACAATAGCGGTGGTAGGTTCCGGGGAGCTGTTTTTT.

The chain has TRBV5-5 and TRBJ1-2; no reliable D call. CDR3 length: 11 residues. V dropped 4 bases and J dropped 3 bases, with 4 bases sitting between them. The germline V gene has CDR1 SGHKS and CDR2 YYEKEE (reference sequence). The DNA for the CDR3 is TGTGCCAGCAGCATCTACTATGGCTACACCTTC. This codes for CASSIYYGYTF.

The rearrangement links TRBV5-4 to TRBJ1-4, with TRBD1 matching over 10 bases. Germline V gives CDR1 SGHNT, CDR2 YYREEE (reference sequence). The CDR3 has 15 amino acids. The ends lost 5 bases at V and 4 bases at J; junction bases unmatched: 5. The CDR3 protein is CASSATGGVNEKLFF. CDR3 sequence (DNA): TGTGCCAGCAGTGCGACAGGGGGCGTTAATGAAAAACTGTTTTTT.

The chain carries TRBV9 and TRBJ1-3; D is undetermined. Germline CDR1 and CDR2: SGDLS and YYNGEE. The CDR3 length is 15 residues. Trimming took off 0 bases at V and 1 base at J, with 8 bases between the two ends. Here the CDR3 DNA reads TGTGCCAGCAGCGTAGCCCGGGGATCTGGAAACACCATATATTTT. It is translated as CASSVARGSGNTIYF.

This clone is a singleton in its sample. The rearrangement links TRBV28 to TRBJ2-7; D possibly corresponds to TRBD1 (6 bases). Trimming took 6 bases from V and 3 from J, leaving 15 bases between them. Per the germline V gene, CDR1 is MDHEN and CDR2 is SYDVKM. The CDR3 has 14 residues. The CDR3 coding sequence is TGTGCCAGCAGAGACTTTGGACAGATCTACGAGCAGTACTTC. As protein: CASRDFGQIYEQYF.

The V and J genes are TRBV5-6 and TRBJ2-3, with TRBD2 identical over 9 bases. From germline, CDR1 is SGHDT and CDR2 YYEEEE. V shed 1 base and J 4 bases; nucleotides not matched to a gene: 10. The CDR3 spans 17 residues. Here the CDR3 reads CASSLRLAGLRPDTQYF. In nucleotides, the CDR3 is TGTGCCAGCAGCTTGCGGCTAGCGGGATTAAGGCCAGATACGCAGTATTTT.

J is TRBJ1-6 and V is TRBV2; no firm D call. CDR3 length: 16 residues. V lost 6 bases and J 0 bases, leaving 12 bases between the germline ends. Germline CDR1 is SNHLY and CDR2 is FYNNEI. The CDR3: CASSVISGSYNSPLHF. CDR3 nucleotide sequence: TGTGCCAGCAGCGTGATATCGGGCTCCTATAATTCACCCCTCCACTTT.

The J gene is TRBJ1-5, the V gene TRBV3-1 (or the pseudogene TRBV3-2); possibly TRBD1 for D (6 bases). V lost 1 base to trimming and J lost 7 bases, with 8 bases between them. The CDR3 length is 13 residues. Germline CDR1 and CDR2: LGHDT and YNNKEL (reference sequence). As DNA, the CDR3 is TGTGCCAGCAGCCAAGGGGGGCGCCAGCCCCAGCATTTT. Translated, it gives CASSQGGRQPQHF.

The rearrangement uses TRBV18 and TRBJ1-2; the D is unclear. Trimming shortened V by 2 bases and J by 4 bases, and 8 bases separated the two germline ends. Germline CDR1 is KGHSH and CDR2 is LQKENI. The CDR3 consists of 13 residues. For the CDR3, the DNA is TGTGCCAGCTCACCAGAGACAACCTATGGCTACACCTTC. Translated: CASSPETTYGYTF.

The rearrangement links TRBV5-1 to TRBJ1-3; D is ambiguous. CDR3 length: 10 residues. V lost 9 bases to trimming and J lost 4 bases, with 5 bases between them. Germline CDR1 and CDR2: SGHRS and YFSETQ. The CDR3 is CAKEGNTIYF. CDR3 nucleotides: TGCGCCAAAGAGGGAAACACCATATATTTT.

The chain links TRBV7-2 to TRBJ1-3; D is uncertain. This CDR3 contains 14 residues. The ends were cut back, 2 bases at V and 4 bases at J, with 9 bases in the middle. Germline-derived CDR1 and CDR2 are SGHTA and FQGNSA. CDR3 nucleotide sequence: TGTGCCAGCAGCTTAAATCCCGCGGGAAACACCATATATTTT. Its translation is CASSLNPAGNTIYF.

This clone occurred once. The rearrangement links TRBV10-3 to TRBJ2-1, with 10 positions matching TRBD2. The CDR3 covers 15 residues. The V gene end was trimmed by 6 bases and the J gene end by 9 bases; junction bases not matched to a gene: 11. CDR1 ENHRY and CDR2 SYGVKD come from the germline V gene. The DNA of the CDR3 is TGTGCCATCAGCGAAAGCGGGGGGGCCGAAAGTGAGCAGTTCTTC. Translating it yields CAISESGGAESEQFF.

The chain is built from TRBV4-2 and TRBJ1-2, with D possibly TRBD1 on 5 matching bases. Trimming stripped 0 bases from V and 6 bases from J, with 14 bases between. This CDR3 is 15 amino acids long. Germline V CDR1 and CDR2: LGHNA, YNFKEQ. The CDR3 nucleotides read TGTGCCAGCAGCCAAGATGTGGGCCAGGGTGATGGCTACACCTTC. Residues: CASSQDVGQGDGYTF.

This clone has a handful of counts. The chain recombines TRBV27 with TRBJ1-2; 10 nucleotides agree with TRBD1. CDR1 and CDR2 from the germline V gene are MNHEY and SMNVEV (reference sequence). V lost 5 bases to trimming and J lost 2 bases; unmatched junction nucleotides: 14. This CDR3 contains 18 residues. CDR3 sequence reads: CASSPLAGTGDANYGYTF. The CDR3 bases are TGTGCCAGCAGTCCCCTCGCTGGGACAGGGGACGCGAACTATGGCTACACCTTC.

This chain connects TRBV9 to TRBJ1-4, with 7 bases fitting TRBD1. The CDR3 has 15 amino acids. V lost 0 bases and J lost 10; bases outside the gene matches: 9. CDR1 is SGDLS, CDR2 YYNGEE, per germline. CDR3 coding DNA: TGTGCCAGCAGCGTAGACCTTTCGGCAGGGGGAAAACTGTTTTTT. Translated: CASSVDLSAGGKLFF.

The CDR3 sequence: CASSPTQGSANYGYTF. The CDR3, as DNA: TGTGCCAGTAGTCCAACTCAGGGGAGTGCTAACTATGGCTACACCTTC. The chain couples TRBV19 to TRBJ1-2, with D possibly matching TRBD1 (6 bases). Germline CDR1 is LNHDA and CDR2 is SQIVND (reference sequence). The CDR3 length is 16 residues. V lost 5 bases and J 0 bases, leaving 16 bases between the germline ends.

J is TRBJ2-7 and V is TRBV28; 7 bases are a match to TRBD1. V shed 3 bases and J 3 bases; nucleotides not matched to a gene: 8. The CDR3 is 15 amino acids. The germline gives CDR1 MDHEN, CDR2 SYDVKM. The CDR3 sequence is CASSFFRDSNYEQYF. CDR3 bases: TGTGCCAGCAGTTTTTTTCGGGACAGCAACTACGAGCAGTACTTC. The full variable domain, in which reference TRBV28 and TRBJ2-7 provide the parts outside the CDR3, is DVKVTQSSRYLVKRTGEKVFLECVQDMDHENMFWYRQDPGLGLRLIYFSYDVKMKEKGDIPEGYSVSREKKERFSLILESASTNQTSMYLCASSFFRDSNYEQYFGPGTRLTVT.

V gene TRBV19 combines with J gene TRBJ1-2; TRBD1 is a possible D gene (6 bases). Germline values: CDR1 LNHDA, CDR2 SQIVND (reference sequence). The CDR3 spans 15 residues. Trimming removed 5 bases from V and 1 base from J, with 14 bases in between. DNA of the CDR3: TGTGCCAGTAGTGATTCGGGCAGGGGTAACTATGGCTACACCTTC. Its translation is CASSDSGRGNYGYTF.

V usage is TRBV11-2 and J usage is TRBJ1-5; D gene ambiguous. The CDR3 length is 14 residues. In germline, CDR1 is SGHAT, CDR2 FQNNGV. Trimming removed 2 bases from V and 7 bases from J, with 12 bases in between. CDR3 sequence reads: CASSLIGPGQPQHF. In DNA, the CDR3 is TGTGCCAGCAGCTTAATCGGCCCGGGGCAGCCCCAGCATTTT. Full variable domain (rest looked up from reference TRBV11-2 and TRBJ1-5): EAGVAQSPRYKIIEKRQSVAFWCNPISGHATLYWYQQILGQGPKLLIQFQNNGVVDDSQLPKDRFSAERLKGVDSTLKIQPAKLEDSAVYLCASSLIGPGQPQHFGDGTRLSIL.

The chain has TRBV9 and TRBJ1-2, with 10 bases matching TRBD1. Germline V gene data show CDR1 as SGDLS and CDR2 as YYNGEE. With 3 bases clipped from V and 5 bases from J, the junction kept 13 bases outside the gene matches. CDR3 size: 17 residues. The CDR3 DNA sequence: TGTGCCAGCAGCGAATCCCGGGACAGGGGTGTATGGTATGGCTACACCTTC. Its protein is CASSESRDRGVWYGYTF.

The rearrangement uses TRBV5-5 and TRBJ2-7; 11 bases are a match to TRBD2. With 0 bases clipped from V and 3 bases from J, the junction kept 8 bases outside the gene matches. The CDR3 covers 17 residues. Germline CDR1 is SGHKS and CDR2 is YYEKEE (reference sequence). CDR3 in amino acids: CASSLGLAGGSIYEQYF. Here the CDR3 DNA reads TGTGCCAGCAGCTTGGGGCTAGCGGGGGGCTCGATCTACGAGCAGTACTTC.

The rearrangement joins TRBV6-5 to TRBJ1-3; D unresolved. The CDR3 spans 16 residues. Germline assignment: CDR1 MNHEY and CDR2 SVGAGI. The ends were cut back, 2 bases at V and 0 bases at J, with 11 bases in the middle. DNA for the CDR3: TGTGCCAGCAGTTACGGTTTCGGGATCTCTGGAAACACCATATATTTT. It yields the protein CASSYGFGISGNTIYF.

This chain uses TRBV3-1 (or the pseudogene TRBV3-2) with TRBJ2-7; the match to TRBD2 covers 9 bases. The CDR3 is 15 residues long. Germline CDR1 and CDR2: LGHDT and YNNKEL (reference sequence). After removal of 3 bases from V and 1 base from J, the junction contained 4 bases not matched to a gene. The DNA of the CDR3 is TGTGCCAGCAGCCAGTCTAGCGGGGCTTCCTACGAGCAGTACTTC. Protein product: CASSQSSGASYEQYF.